Below, 12 T cell receptor beta chains from the same sample are listed, as sequenced in a study of long-term antiretroviral therapy in people with HIV. Survey level was the resolution at which the v3.0 immunoSEQ assay ran. Data came from immunoSEQ multiplex PCR; TCRdb stores just in-frame clones and leaves some out. The sample has about 29,000 clones; approximately 78% are singletons. Here the sequenced sample was unsorted PBMCs, taken 2.9 years after starting antiretroviral therapy. These receptors originate from a man between 45 and 60 years old with HIV.

This chain links TRBV9 with TRBJ2-7; a weak D match, TRBD1 (6 bases). Trimming removed 0 bases at V and 6 bases at J, with 13 bases between. The CDR3 extends over 14 amino acids. The germline gives CDR1 SGDLS, CDR2 YYNGEE. The CDR3 DNA is TGTGCCAGCAGCGTAGGGGCAGGGGAGCGCGAGCAGTACTTC. Amino acids: CASSVGAGEREQYF.

The chain uses TRBV7-2 and TRBJ2-1, with 8 bases matching TRBD1. CDR1 is SGHTA and CDR2 is FQGNSA in the germline V gene. The CDR3 covers 18 residues. The ends lost 4 bases at V and 0 bases at J; junction bases unmatched: 11. The CDR3 protein is CASSSPLTGAFSYNEQFF. CDR3 DNA sequence: TGTGCCAGCAGCTCACCGTTGACAGGGGCCTTCTCCTACAATGAGCAGTTCTTC.

The genes are TRBV5-5 and TRBJ1-1; 8 bases agree with TRBD1. Germline trimming cut 4 bases from V and 5 bases from J; bases unmatched to any gene: 7. Looked up from germline, CDR1 is SGHKS and CDR2 is YYEKEE (reference sequence). The CDR3 extends over 14 amino acids. CDR3 region: CASSATGGATEAFF. The CDR3 DNA follows: TGTGCCAGCAGCGCAACAGGGGGGGCAACTGAAGCTTTCTTT.

This chain uses TRBV6-5 with TRBJ1-1; weak D call: TRBD1 (6 bases). Germline CDR1 is MNHEY and CDR2 is SVGAGI. The length of the CDR3 is 12 residues. V lost 10 bases to trimming and J lost 6 bases, with 15 bases between them. In DNA form, the CDR3 reads TGTGCCATCAGGGGAACAGTCGCTGAAGCTTTCTTT. Its protein product is CAIRGTVAEAFF.

The chain carries TRBV11-3 and TRBJ2-5, with TRBD1 matching over 7 bases. This CDR3 has 17 residues. The germline gives CDR1 SGHNT, CDR2 YENEEA. Trimming at V came to 2 bases and at J to 2 bases, leaving 11 bases not matched to a gene. Written as DNA, the CDR3 is TGTGCCAGCAGCTTAAGGCCCCGAGGGGGCCAGCAAGAGACCCAGTACTTC. It codes for CASSLRPRGGQQETQYF.

V usage is TRBV7-2 and J usage is TRBJ2-5; D could derive from TRBD1 or TRBD2 (6 bases each). CDR3 length: 15 residues. Between the trimmed V and J ends, which lost 1 base and 2 bases, there was a span of 11 bases. The germline gives CDR1 SGHTA, CDR2 FQGNSA. CDR3 in amino acids: CASSLGGGRQETQYF. CDR3 in DNA: TGTGCCAGCAGCTTAGGAGGGGGGAGGCAAGAGACCCAGTACTTC.

This clone came up a few times. The chain joins TRBV4-1 to TRBJ2-3; 9 nucleotides match TRBD2. The CDR3 is 17 amino acids. Germline loops: CDR1 MGHRA, CDR2 YSYEKL. V trimming: 3 bases; J trimming: 5 bases; junction bases outside the gene matches: 12. The CDR3 sequence: CASSHYSAGGRRDTQYF. For the CDR3, the DNA is TGCGCCAGCAGCCACTACTCCGCGGGGGGGCGTCGAGATACGCAGTATTTT.

The CDR3 loop is CASSQDLRVGQFF. The DNA of the CDR3 is TGTGCCAGCAGCCAAGATTTACGGGTCGGGCAGTTCTTC. The chain joins TRBV14 to TRBJ2-1, with unresolved D. Trimming shortened V by 0 bases and J by 12 bases, and 12 bases separated the two germline ends. The CDR3 consists of 13 residues. The germline gives CDR1 SGHDN, CDR2 FVKESK.

This rearrangement joins TRBV30 to TRBJ2-5; weak D call: TRBD1 (6 bases). CDR1 and CDR2 (germline): GTSNPN, SVGIG (reference sequence). The germline V and J ends were trimmed by 3 bases and 5 bases, with 13 bases remaining between them. The CDR3 loop spans 13 amino acids. CDR3 DNA sequence: TGTGCCTGGAGCCCGGACAGCCCGGAGACCCAGTACTTC. It translates to CAWSPDSPETQYF. Drawing the rest from reference TRBV30 and TRBJ2-5, the complete variable domain is SQTIHQWPATLVQPVGSPLSLECTVEGTSNPNLYWYRQAAGRGLQLLFYSVGIGQISSEVPQNLSASRPQDRQFILSSKKLLLSDSGFYLCAWSPDSPETQYFGPGTRLLVL.

The chain couples TRBV5-6 to TRBJ2-7; tentative D call: TRBD1 (5 bases). Trimming shortened V by 3 bases and J by 3 bases, and 7 bases separated the two germline ends. The germline V gene has CDR1 SGHDT and CDR2 YYEEEE. CDR3 length: 12 residues. The CDR3, as DNA: TGTGCCAGCAGCTCCGACAGCTACGAGCAGTACTTC. It translates to CASSSDSYEQYF.

The genes are TRBV29-1 and TRBJ1-2, with D perhaps matching TRBD1 (6 bases). V was shortened by 3 bases and J by 13 bases, with 15 bases between the two germline ends. Germline assignment: CDR1 SQVTM and CDR2 ANQGSEA. The length of the CDR3 is 11 residues. CDR3 coding DNA: TGCAGCGTTGAGCACACAGGGATTCGCACCTTC. Translation: CSVEHTGIRTF. Based on the CDR3 plus reference TRBV29-1 and TRBJ1-2, the full variable domain is SAVISQKPSRDICQRGTSLTIQCQVDSQVTMMFWYRQQPGQSLTLIATANQGSEATYESGFVIDKFPISRPNLTFSTLTVSNMSPEDSSIYLCSVEHTGIRTFGSGTRLTVV.

As regards this clone: Germline and junction disagree at one end, which may indicate a read error. The rearrangement links TRBV6-1 to TRBJ1-5, with 7 bases aligning to TRBD1. The CDR3 sequence is 13 residues long. Germline loops: CDR1 MNHNS, CDR2 SASEGT. The CDR3 spells CASRDREGQPQHF. CDR3 DNA sequence: TGTGCCAGCCGTGACAGGGAGGGTCAGCCCCAGCATTTT.